This TCR beta chain was observed in a study of cytomegalovirus exposure and HLA in healthy donors. Germline values: CDR1 SNHLY, CDR2 FYNNEI. J lost 6 bases, V lost 4 bases, and 3 bases had no gene match. The CDR3 is 13 residues long. The PCR contained 60 Vbeta and 13 Jbeta primers. Profiled with immunoSEQ multiplex PCR; TCRdb holds only in-frame clones, not every one. The sample includes roughly 190,000 clones, 9.5% of them seen just once. The TCR sequence derives from a woman between 25 and 40 years old in good health and CMV-seropositive. This chain connects TRBV2 to TRBJ2-7, with 10 nucleotides matching TRBD1. The sequenced material came from PBMCs. The CDR3 sequence is CASSVGQGFEQYF. CDR3 nucleotides: TGTGCCAGCAGTGTGGGACAGGGGTTCGAGCAGTACTTC.